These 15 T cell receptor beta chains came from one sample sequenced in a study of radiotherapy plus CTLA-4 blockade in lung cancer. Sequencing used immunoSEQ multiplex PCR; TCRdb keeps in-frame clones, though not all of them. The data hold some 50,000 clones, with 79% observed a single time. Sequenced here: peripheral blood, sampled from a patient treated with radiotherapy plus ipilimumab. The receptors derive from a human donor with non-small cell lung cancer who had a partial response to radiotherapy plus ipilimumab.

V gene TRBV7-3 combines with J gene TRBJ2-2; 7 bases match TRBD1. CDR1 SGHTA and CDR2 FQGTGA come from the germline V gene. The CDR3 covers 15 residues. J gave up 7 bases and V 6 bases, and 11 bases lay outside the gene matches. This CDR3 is CASSRTTGVIGELFF. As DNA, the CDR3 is TGTGCCAGCAGTCGTACTACAGGGGTTATCGGGGAGCTGTTTTTT.

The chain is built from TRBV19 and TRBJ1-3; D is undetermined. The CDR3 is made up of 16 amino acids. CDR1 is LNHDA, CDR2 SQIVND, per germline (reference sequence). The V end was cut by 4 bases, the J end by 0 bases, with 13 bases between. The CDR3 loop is CASSTPPGYSGNTIYF. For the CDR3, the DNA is TGTGCCAGTAGTACCCCCCCGGGATACTCTGGAAACACCATATATTTT.

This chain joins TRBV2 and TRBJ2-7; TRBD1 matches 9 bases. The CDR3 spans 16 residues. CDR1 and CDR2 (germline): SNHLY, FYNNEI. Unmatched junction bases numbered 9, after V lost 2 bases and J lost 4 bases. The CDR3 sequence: CASSESARQGVYEQYF. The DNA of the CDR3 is TGTGCCAGCAGTGAATCCGCGAGACAGGGGGTTTACGAGCAGTACTTC.

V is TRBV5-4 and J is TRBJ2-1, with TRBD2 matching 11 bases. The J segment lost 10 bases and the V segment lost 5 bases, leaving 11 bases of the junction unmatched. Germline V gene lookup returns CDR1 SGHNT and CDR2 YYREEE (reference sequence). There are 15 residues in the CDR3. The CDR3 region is CASRIAGGPSDEQFF. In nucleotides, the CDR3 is TGTGCCAGCAGGATAGCGGGGGGGCCCTCCGACGAGCAGTTCTTC. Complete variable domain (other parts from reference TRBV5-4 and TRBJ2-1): ETGVTQSPTHLIKTRGQQVTLRCSSQSGHNTVSWYQQALGQGPQFIFQYYREEENGRGNFPPRFSGLQFPNYSSELNVNALELDDSALYLCASRIAGGPSDEQFFGPGTRLTVL.

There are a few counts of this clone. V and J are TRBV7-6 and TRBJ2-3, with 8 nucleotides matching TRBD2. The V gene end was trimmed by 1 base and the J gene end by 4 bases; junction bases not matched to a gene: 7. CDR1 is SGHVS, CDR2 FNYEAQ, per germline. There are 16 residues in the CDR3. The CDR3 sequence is CASSLGSGGGADTQYF. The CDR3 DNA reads TGTGCCAGCAGCTTAGGGAGCGGGGGAGGGGCAGATACGCAGTATTTT.

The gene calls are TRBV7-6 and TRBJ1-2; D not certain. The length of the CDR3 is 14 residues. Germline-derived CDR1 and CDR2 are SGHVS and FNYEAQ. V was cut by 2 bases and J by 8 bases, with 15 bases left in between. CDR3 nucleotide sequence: TGTGCCAGCAGCTTATCAGACGGACTCCCGGGCTACACCTTC. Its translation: CASSLSDGLPGYTF.

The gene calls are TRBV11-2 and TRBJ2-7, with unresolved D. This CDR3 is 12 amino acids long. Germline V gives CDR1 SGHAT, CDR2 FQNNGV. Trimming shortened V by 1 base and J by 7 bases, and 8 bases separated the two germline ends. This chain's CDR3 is CASSLGSSEQYF. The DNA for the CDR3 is TGTGCCAGCAGCTTAGGTAGCTCTGAGCAGTACTTC.

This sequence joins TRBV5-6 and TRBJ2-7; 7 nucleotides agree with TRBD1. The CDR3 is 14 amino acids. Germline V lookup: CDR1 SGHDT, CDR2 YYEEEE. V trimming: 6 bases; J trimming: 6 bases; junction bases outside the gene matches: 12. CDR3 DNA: TGTGCCAGCACCGTTACAGGGGTCTCTGGCGAGCAGTACTTC. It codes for CASTVTGVSGEQYF.

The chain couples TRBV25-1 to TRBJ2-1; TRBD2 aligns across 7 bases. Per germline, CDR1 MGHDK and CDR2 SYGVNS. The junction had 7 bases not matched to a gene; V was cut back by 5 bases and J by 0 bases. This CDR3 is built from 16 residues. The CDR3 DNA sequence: TGTGCCAGCAGTCAATGGGGAGGGAGCTCCTACAATGAGCAGTTCTTC. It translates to CASSQWGGSSYNEQFF.

In nucleotides, the CDR3 is TGTGCCAGCAGCTTAGAGCAGGGGGCAAGCAATGAGCAGTTCTTC. Its translation: CASSLEQGASNEQFF. The J gene is TRBJ2-1, the V gene TRBV11-1, with 8 bases aligning to TRBD1. Trimming cost V 1 base and J 6 bases; bases outside gene matches: 5. This CDR3 contains 15 residues. CDR1 and CDR2 from the germline V gene are SGHAT and FQDESV (reference sequence).

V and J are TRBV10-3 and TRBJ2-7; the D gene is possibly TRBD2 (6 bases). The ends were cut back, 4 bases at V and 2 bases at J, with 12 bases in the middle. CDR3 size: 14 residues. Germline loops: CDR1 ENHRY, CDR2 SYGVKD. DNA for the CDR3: TGTGCCATCAGTGGGCGGGACGGAGCCTACGAGCAGTACTTC. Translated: CAISGRDGAYEQYF.

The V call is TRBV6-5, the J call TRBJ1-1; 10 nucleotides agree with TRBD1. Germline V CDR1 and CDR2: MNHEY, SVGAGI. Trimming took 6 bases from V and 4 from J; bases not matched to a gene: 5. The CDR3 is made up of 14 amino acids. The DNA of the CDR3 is TGTGCCAGCAGATCCCGGACAGGGGGCACTGAAGCTTTCTTT. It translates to CASRSRTGGTEAFF.

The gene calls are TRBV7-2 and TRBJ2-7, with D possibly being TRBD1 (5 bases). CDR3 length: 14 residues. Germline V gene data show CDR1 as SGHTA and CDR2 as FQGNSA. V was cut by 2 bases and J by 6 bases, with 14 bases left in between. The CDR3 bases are TGTGCCAGCAGCTTAAGGAGACAGACTCTCGAGCAGTACTTC. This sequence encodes CASSLRRQTLEQYF.

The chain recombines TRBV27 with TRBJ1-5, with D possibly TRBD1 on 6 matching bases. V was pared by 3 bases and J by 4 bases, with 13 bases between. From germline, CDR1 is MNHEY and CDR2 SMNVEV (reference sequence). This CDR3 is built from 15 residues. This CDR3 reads CASSLEGTGNQPQHF. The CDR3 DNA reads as TGTGCCAGCAGTTTGGAAGGAACAGGGAATCAGCCCCAGCATTTT.

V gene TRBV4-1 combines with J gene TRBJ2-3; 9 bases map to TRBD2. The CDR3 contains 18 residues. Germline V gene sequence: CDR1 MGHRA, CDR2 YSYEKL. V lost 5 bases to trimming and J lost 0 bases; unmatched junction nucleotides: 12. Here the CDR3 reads CASSELAGQSSSTDTQYF. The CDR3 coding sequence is TGCGCCAGCAGCGAACTAGCGGGTCAAAGTTCTAGCACAGATACGCAGTATTTT.